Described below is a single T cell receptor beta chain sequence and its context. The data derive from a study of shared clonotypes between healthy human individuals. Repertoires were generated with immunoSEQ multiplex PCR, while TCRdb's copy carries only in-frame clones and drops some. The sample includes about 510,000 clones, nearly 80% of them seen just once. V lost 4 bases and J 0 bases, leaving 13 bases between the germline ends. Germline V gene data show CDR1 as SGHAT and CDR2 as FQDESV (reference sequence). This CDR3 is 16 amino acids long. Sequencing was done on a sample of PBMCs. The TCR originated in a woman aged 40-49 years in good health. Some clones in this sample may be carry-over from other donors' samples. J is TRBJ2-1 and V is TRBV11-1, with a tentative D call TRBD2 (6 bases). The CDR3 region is CASSSSEGPSYNEQFF. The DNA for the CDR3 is TGTGCCAGCAGCTCATCGGAGGGCCCCTCCTACAATGAGCAGTTCTTC. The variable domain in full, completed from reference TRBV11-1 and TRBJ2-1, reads EAEVAQSPRYKITEKSQAVAFWCDPISGHATLYWYRQILGQGPELLVQFQDESVVDDSQLPKDRFSAERLKGVDSTLKIQPAELGDSAMYLCASSSSEGPSYNEQFFGPGTRLTVL.